This TCR beta chain was observed in a study of radiotherapy plus CTLA-4 blockade in lung cancer. Per the germline V gene, CDR1 is MNHNS and CDR2 is SASEGT. Trimming took 6 bases from V and 3 from J; bases not matched to a gene: 4. This CDR3 contains 14 residues. Assay used: immunoSEQ multiplex PCR; TCRdb lists only in-frame clones, some missing. This repertoire shows 35,000 or so clones, approximately 85% found once; its top ten account for 5.5% to 7%. Sample: peripheral blood, taken from a patient treated with radiotherapy plus ipilimumab. This TCR came from a human donor with non-small cell lung cancer who had stable disease on radiotherapy plus ipilimumab. The rearrangement uses TRBV6-1 and TRBJ2-3, with 9 nucleotides matching TRBD1. This CDR3 reads CASRTGGSTDTQYF. The CDR3 DNA is TGTGCCAGCAGGACAGGGGGTAGTACAGATACGCAGTATTTT.